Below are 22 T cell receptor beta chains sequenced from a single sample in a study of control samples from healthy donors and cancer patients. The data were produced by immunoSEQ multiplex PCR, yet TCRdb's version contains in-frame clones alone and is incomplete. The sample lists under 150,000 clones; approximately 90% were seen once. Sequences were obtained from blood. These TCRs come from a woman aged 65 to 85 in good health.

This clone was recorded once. CDR3 protein: CASSQDQGGVYGYTF. Written as DNA, the CDR3 is TGCGCCAGCAGCCAAGATCAGGGAGGGGTCTATGGCTACACCTTC. This rearrangement joins TRBV4-3 to TRBJ1-2, with D tentatively TRBD1 (5 bases). Germline CDR1 LGHNA, CDR2 YSLEER. V shed 0 bases and J shed 4 bases, with 12 bases lying between them. The CDR3 is 15 residues long.

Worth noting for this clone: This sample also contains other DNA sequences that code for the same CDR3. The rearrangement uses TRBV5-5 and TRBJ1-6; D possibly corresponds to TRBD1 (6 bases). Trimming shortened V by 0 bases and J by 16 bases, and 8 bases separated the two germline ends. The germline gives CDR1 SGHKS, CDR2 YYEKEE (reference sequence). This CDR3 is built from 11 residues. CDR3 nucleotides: TGTGCCAGCAGCTTGGAGGGGGGTCTCCACTTT. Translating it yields CASSLEGGLHF.

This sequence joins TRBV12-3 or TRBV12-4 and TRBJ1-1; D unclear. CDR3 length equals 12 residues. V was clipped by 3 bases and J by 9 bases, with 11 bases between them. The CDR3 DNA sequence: TGTGCCAGCAGTTTCGGGCAGACAAAAGCTTTCTTT. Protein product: CASSFGQTKAFF.

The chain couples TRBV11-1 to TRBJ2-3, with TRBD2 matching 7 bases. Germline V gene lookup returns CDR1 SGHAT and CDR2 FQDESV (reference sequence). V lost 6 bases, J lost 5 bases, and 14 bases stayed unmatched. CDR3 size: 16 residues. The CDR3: CASRHRGREARDTQYF. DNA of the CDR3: TGTGCCAGCAGACATCGTGGGAGGGAGGCAAGAGATACGCAGTATTTT.

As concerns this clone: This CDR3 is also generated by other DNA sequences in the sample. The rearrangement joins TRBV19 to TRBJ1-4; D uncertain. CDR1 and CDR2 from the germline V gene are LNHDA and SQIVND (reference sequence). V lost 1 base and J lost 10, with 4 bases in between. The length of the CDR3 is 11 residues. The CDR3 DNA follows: TGTGCCAGTAGTATAGGGCCAAAACTGTTTTTT. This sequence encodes CASSIGPKLFF.

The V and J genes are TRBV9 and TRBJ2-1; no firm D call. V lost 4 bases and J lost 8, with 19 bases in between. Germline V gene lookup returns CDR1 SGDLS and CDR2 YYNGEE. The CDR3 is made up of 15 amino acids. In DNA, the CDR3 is TGTGCCAGCAGCCCCCGTGCCGGCGCCGAGTATGAGCAGTTCTTC. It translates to CASSPRAGAEYEQFF.

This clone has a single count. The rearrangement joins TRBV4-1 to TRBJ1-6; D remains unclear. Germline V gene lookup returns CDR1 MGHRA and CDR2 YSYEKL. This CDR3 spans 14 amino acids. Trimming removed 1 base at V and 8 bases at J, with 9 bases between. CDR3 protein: CASSQASSDSPLHF. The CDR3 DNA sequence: TGCGCCAGCAGCCAAGCCTCATCAGATTCACCCCTCCACTTT.

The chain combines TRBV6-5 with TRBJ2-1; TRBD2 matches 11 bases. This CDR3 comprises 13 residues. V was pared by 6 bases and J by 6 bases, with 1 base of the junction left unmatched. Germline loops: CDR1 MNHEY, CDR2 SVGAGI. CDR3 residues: CASRLAGANEQFF. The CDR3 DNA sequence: TGTGCCAGCAGACTAGCGGGGGCCAATGAGCAGTTCTTC.

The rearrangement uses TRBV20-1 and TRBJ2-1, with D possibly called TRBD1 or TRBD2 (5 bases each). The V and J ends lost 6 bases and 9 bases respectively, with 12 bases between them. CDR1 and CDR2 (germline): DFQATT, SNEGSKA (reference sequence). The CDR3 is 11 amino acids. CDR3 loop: CSAPRGGEQFF. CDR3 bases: TGCAGTGCACCCCGTGGGGGTGAGCAGTTCTTC.

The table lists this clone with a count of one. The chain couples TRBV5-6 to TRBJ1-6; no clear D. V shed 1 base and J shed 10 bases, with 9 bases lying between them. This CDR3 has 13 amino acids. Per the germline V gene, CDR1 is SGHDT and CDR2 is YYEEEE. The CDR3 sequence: CASSLSFQSPLHF. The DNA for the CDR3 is TGTGCCAGCAGCTTGAGTTTTCAATCACCCCTCCACTTT.

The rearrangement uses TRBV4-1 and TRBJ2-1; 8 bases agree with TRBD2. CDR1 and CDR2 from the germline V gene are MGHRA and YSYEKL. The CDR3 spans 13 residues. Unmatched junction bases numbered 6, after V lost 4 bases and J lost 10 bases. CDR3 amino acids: CASSLASGPEQFF. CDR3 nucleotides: TGCGCCAGCAGCCTGGCTAGCGGGCCCGAGCAGTTCTTC.

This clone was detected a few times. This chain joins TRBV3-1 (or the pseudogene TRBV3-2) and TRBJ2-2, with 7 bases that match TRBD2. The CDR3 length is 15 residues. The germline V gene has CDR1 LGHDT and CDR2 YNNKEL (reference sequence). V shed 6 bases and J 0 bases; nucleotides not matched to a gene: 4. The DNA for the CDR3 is TGTGCCAGCAGTACTCTAGCGGCGAACACCGGGGAGCTGTTTTTT. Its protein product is CASSTLAANTGELFF.

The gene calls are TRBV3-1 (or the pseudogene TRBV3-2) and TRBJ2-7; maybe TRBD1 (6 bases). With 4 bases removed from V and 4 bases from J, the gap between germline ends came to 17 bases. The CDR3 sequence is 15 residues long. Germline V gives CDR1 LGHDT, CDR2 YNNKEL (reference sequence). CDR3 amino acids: CASSLPSQGTYEQYF. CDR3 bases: TGTGCCAGCAGCCTACCGTCACAGGGAACATACGAGCAGTACTTC.

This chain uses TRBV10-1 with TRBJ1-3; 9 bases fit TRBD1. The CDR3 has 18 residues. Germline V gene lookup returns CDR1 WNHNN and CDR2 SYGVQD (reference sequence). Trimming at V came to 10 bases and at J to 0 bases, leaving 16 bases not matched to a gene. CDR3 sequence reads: CANLFWDRDPLSGNTIYF. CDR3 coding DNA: TGCGCCAACCTTTTTTGGGACAGGGATCCTCTCTCTGGAAACACCATATATTTT.

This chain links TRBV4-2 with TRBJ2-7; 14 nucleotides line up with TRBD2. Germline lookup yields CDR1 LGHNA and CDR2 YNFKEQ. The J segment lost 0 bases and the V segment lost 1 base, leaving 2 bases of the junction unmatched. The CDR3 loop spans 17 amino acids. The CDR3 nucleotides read TGTGCCAGCAGCCAAGCGACTAGCGGGGGGGGCTCCTACGAGCAGTACTTC. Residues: CASSQATSGGGSYEQYF.

CDR3 loop: CASWTGLLGNTEAFF. CDR3 bases: TGTGCCAGCTGGACAGGCCTCCTCGGGAACACTGAAGCTTTCTTT. The V and J genes are TRBV18 and TRBJ1-1, with TRBD1 identical over 7 bases. CDR3 length: 15 residues. The V gene end was trimmed by 7 bases and the J gene end by 1 base; junction bases not matched to a gene: 9. CDR1 and CDR2 from the germline V gene are KGHSH and LQKENI.

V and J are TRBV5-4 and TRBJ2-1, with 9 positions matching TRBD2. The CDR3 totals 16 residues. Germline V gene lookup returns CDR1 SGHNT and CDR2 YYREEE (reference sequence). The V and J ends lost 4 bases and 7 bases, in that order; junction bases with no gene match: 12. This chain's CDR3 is CASSRAAGGAWNEQFF. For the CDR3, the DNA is TGTGCCAGCAGCCGCGCCGCGGGGGGGGCTTGGAATGAGCAGTTCTTC.

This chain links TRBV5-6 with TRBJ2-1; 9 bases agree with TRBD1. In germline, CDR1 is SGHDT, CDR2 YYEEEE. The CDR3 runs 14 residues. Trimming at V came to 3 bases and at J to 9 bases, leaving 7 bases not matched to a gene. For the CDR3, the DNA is TGTGCCAGCAGCTCCCTGACAGGGGGGGGTGAGCAGTTCTTC. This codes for CASSSLTGGGEQFF.

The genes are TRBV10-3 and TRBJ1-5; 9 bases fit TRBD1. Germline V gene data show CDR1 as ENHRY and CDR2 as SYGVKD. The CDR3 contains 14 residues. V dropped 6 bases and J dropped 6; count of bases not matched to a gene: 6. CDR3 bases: TGTGCCATCAGCTGGACAGGGGATGGTCAGCCCCAGCATTTT. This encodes CAISWTGDGQPQHF.

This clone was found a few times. This CDR3 reads CASSLRDRMNTEAFF. CDR3 bases: TGTGCCAGCAGCCTTAGGGACAGGATGAACACTGAAGCTTTCTTT. The rearrangement links TRBV5-4 to TRBJ1-1, with TRBD1 matching 8 bases. The J segment lost 0 bases and the V segment lost 4 bases, leaving 5 bases of the junction unmatched. This CDR3 has 15 residues. The V gene's germline CDR1 is SGHNT and CDR2 YYREEE (reference sequence).

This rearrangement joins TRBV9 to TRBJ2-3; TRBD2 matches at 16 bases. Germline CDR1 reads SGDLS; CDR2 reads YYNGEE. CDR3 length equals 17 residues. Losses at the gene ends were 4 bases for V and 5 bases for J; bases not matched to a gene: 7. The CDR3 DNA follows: TGTGCCAGCAGCCCGGGACTAGCGGGGGGGCCGGTAGATACGCAGTATTTT. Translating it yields CASSPGLAGGPVDTQYF.

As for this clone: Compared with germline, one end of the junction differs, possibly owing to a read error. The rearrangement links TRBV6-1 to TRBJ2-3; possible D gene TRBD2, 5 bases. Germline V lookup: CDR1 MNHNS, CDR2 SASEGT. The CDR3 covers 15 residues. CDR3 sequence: CASSEEGQNPDTQYF. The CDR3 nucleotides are TGTGCCAGCAGCGAAGAGGGTCAAAACCCAGATACGCAGTATTTT.